The entry below gives a single T cell receptor beta chain sequence along with its context. No antigen is known for it. This CDR3 region has 16 residues. Per germline, CDR1 SSHAT and CDR2 FNYEAQ (reference sequence). This record comes from a study of monozygotic twins with inflammatory bowel disease. Study findings and constraints: IBD-affected twins scored below their healthy co-twins in TCRbeta diversity (inverse Simpson).

The authors made each sample's cDNA in eight separate reactions. TCRdb reanalyzed the 5' RACE reads and collapses them to one entry per CDR3 protein, without DNA. The sample table sets out approximately 200,000 distinct CDR3 sequences. Total RNA from whole blood was isolated with no T cell sorting. The TCR was taken from a human donor with ulcerative colitis or Crohn's disease, or a healthy co-twin of an affected twin (not recorded which). V gene TRBV7-7 combines with J gene TRBJ2-1; with no DNA, the TCRdb D assignment of TRBD2 cannot be verified. Sequencing was done on a sample of blood. The chain's CDR3 is CASSLKLAGGDNEQFF.